What follows describes a single T cell receptor beta chain. This record belongs to a study of blood T cell repertoires in COVID-19. Looking at the study overall: Material from acute and convalescent COVID-19 was sourced from the United States, Italy and Spain. The analysed material was cDNA or gDNA that came from T cells, B-cell-depleted T cells, or PBMCs.

TCRdb's table, derived via immunoSEQ multiplex PCR, lists solely in-frame clones and lacks some. The sample shows about 210,000 clones, around 84% of them seen only once. Cohort allocation depended upon clinical history that participants reported. This TCR derives from a man aged 40-49 years who had recovered from COVID-19. Source material: PBMCs or T cells enriched from blood (not recorded which).

The CDR3 coding sequence is TGTGCCAGCAGCCGACAATTTGAGGTCTTAACGGGGGGCTACACCTTC. This translates into CASSRQFEVLTGGYTF. The chain is built from TRBV5-6 and TRBJ1-2; unclear D gene. In germline, CDR1 is SGHDT, CDR2 YYEEEE. V shed 4 bases and J shed 8 bases, with 24 bases lying between them. This CDR3 comprises 16 residues.